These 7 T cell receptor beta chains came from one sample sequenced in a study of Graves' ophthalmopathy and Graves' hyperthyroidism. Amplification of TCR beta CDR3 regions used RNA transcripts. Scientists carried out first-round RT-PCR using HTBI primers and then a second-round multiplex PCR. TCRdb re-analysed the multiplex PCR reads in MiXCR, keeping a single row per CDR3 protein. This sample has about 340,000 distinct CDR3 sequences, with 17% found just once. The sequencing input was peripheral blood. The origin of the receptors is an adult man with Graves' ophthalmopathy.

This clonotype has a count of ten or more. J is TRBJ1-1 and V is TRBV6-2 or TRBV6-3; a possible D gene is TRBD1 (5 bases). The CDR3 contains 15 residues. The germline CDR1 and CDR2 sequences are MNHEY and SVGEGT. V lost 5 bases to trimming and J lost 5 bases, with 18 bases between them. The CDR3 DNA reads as TGTGCCAGCAGTACCCCTGGGGGGGGAAGGACTGAAGCTTTCTTT. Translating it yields CASSTPGGGRTEAFF.

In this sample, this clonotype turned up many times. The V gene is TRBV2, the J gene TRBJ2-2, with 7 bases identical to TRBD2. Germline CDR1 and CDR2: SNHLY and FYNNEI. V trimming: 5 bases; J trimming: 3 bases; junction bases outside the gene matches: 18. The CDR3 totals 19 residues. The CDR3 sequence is CASSPEALRLARHTGELFF. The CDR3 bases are TGTGCCAGCAGTCCCGAGGCGTTGAGACTAGCCCGACACACCGGGGAGCTGTTTTTT.

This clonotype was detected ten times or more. The CDR3 DNA reads as TGCAGCACCCCTGGAGGGAGAGGGGGCGGAGAGACCCAGTACTTC. It specifies CSTPGGRGGGETQYF. J is TRBJ2-5 and V is TRBV29-1; tentatively, D is TRBD1 (7 bases). V was clipped by 8 bases and J by 4 bases, with 23 bases between them. CDR3 length: 15 residues. CDR1 is SQVTM and CDR2 is ANQGSEA in the germline V gene.

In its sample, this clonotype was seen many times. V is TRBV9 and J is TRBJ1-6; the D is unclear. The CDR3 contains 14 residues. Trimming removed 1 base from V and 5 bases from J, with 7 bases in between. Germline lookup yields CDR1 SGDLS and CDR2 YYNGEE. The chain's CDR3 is CASSVWQDNSPLHF. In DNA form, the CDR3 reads TGTGCCAGCAGCGTATGGCAGGATAATTCACCCCTCCACTTT.

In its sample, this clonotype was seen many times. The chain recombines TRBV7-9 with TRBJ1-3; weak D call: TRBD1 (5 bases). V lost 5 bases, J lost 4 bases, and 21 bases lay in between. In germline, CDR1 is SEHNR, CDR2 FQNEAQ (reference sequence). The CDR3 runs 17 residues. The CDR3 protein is CASSRVSGIGVGNTIYF. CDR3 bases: TGTGCCAGCAGCCGAGTGTCAGGGATCGGAGTCGGAAACACCATATATTTT.

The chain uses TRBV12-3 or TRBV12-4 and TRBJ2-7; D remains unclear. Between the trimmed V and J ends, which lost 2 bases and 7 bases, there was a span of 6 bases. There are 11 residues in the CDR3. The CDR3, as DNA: TGTGCCAGCAGTTTAAAGTTGGAGCAGTACTTC. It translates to CASSLKLEQYF.

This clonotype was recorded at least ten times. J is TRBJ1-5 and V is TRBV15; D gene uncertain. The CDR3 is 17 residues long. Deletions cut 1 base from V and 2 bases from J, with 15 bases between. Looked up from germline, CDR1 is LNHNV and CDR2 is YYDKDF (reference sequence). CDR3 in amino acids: CATSRAKQLSGNQPQHF. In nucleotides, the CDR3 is TGTGCCACCAGCAGAGCGAAACAGCTGAGTGGCAATCAGCCCCAGCATTTT.